These T cell receptor beta chains were read from a single sample in a study of blood T cell repertoires in COVID-19. Some clones are missing from TCRdb's copy, which holds only in-frame ones; the method was immunoSEQ multiplex PCR. The sample has about 140,000 clones; around 81% are singletons. Sequencing was performed on peripheral blood. Every receptor here comes from a human donor in a cohort sampled during active COVID-19. Both conserved end residues are part of each CDR3. The D gene is left open where the match is weak. Not all rows give a size; the values are once, few, many and, for expanded clones, a class.

TRBJ1-6 | . | TRBV5-1 | TRBD1 | TGCGCCAGCAGCTCGGGACAGGGTGACAATTCACCCCTCCACTTT | CASSSGQGDNSPLHF
TRBJ1-1 | . | TRBV28 | TRBD1 | TGTGCCAGCAGTTCGCTGGGACAGTTTCTCGGAGGCACTGAAGCTTTCTTT | CASSSLGQFLGGTEAFF
TRBJ1-5 | . | TRBV7-9 | . | TGTGCCAGCAGCCCCCGGGGGGGGTACAATCAGCCCCAGCATTTT | CASSPRGGYNQPQHF
TRBJ2-1 | once | TRBV7-2 | . | TGTGCCAGCAGCTTAGAGATAAGGAGTCCAATTTACTACCATGAGCAGTTCTTC | CASSLEIRSPIYYHEQFF
TRBJ2-7 | once | TRBV12-3/TRBV12-4 | . | TGTGCCAGCAGTTTATCGGGGGCCTACGAGCAGTACTTC | CASSLSGAYEQYF
TRBJ2-7 | few | TRBV7-8 | TRBD1 | TGTGCCAGCAGCTTAAGACAGGGGTCTTTAGAGCAGTACTTC | CASSLRQGSLEQYF
TRBJ2-1 | . | TRBV7-2 | TRBD2 | TGTGCCAGCAGCTCCAGGGGTAGCGGGGGCCCGGGGGATGAGCAGTTCTTC | CASSSRGSGGPGDEQFF
TRBJ2-3 | . | TRBV5-1 | TRBD2 | TGCGCCAGCACCCTAGCGGGGGTGGGGGGCACAGATACGCAGTATTTT | CASTLAGVGGTDTQYF
TRBJ2-1 | few | TRBV11-1 | . | TGTGCCAGCAGCTTACGGTTCTCCTACAATGAGCAGTTCTTC | CASSLRFSYNEQFF
TRBJ1-2 | once | TRBV5-1 | . | TGCGCCAGCAGCTTACATGCGGCAGAAACCATTAACTATGGCTACACCTTC | CASSLHAAETINYGYTF
TRBJ2-5 | . | TRBV29-1 | . | TGCAGCGTTGGGAGCAGGGGAAACCAAGAGACCCAGTACTTC | CSVGSRGNQETQYF
TRBJ2-5 | . | TRBV19 | TRBD2 | TGTGCCACCGCTAGCGGAGCCCAAGAGACCCAGTACTTC | CATASGAQETQYF
TRBJ2-7 | . | TRBV6-1 | . | TGTGCCAGCAGTGAACGGAGAGACGAGCAGTACTTC | CASSERRDEQYF
TRBJ1-1 | . | TRBV4-2 | . | TGTGCCAGCAGCCAAGATTGGGCCGCGGGCGCTGAAGCTTTCTTT | CASSQDWAAGAEAFF
TRBJ2-3 | . | TRBV6-5 | TRBD2 | TGTGCCAGCAGTTCGGTAGCGGGGGCGCAGTATTTT | CASSSVAGAQYF
TRBJ1-1 | . | TRBV29-1 | . | TGCAGCGTTACCGGCCAGGTGAACACTGAAGCTTTCTTT | CSVTGQVNTEAFF
TRBJ1-5 | few | TRBV19 | . | TGTGCCAGTAGTATACAGGGTAGCAGTCAGCCCCAGCATTTT | CASSIQGSSQPQHF
TRBJ2-2 | once | TRBV19 | . | TGTGCCAGTAGTATATCCCTTCACTTCAGGACCGGGGAGCTGTTTTTT | CASSISLHFRTGELFF
TRBJ1-3 | . | TRBV7-2 | TRBD1 | TGTGCCAGCAGCCCACGACAGGGGGCTTCTGGAAACACCATATATTTT | CASSPRQGASGNTIYF
TRBJ2-3 | . | TRBV7-2 | . | TGTGCCAGCAGCTTAGTTGGCCAAAGCACAGATACGCAGTATTTT | CASSLVGQSTDTQYF
TRBJ1-1 | . | TRBV10-1 | TRBD1 | TGCGCCAGCAGCGACAGGGGAGTGAACACTGAAGCTTTCTTT | CASSDRGVNTEAFF
TRBJ1-4 | . | TRBV7-2 | TRBD1 | TGTGCCAGCAGCACCCAACGACAGGGTCATAATGAAAAACTGTTTTTT | CASSTQRQGHNEKLFF
TRBJ2-3 | . | TRBV7-2 | TRBD2 | TGTGCCCTTAGTCCAGCGGGGGGCCTGGGAGATACGCAGTATTTT | CALSPAGGLGDTQYF
TRBJ2-2 | . | TRBV9 | TRBD2 | TGTGCCAGCAGCGTAGCTCTGGTGGGACTAAAAACCGGGGAGCTGTTTTTT | CASSVALVGLKTGELFF
TRBJ1-4 | . | TRBV28 | TRBD1 | TGTGCCAGCAGATTAACAGGGGGCATTCGGGAAAAACTGTTTTTT | CASRLTGGIREKLFF
TRBJ2-7 | . | TRBV7-2 | TRBD1 | TGTGCCAGCAGCGCGCGAAACAGGGGGAACTACGAGCAGTACTTC | CASSARNRGNYEQYF
TRBJ2-5 | . | TRBV6-5 | TRBD1 | TGTGCCAGCAGTCCGGGACAGGCCTTTGTGGAGACCCAGTACTTC | CASSPGQAFVETQYF
TRBJ1-5 | . | TRBV5-1 | TRBD1 | TGCGCCAGCAGCTTGAAGGGGGCGGGGCAGCCCCAGCATTTT | CASSLKGAGQPQHF
TRBJ2-3 | . | TRBV5-1 | TRBD1 | TGCGCCAGCAGCTTGGTGGGACAGGGAAAAGATACGCAGTATTTT | CASSLVGQGKDTQYF
TRBJ1-6 | . | TRBV7-2 | . | TGTGCCAGCAGCCCTCCCCGGGGGTATAATTCACCCCTCCACTTT | CASSPPRGYNSPLHF
TRBJ1-1 | . | TRBV5-1 | . | TGCGCCAGCAGCCTTGATCCGACAGGAGCTGAAGCTTTCTTT | CASSLDPTGAEAFF
TRBJ1-5 | . | TRBV5-1 | TRBD1 | TGCGCCAGCAGCTTGGGACAGGGGAGGCAGCCCCAGCATTTT | CASSLGQGRQPQHF
TRBJ2-7 | . | TRBV29-1 | . | TGCAGCGGAGCCTGGGGAGGAGAGCAGTACTTC | CSGAWGGEQYF
TRBJ1-4 | . | TRBV7-9 | TRBD1 | TGTGCCAGCAGCCCCCGGGACAGGGTACGGGAAAAACTGTTTTTT | CASSPRDRVREKLFF
TRBJ1-5 | . | TRBV18 | TRBD1 | TGTGCCAGCTCGACAGGGTTTCAGCCCCAGCATTTT | CASSTGFQPQHF
TRBJ2-7 | . | TRBV28 | . | TGTGCCAGCAGTTTCCAAGGTCTGAACAGGGGGGGAGAGCAGTACTTC | CASSFQGLNRGGEQYF
TRBJ2-3 | . | TRBV5-4 | TRBD2 | TGTGCCAGCAGAACTAGCGGGGGGGCATTCGATACGCAGTATTTT | CASRTSGGAFDTQYF
TRBJ1-1 | . | TRBV3-1/TRBV3-2 | . | TGTGCCAGCAGCCAAGATCCCCCGGGGCGGGGGAGAACTGAAGCTTTCTTT | CASSQDPPGRGRTEAFF
TRBJ1-1 | . | TRBV19 | . | TGTGCCAGTAGTGGAGGGACTGGCACTGAAGCTTTCTTT | CASSGGTGTEAFF
TRBJ1-2 | few | TRBV18 | TRBD1 | TGTGCCAGCTCAGGACAGGGGGTCAACTATGGCTACACCTTC | CASSGQGVNYGYTF
TRBJ2-7 | few | TRBV3-1/TRBV3-2 | . | TGTGCCAGCAGCCCTCTCCAGGGGAAGGGCTCCTACGAGCAGTACTTC | CASSPLQGKGSYEQYF
TRBJ2-3 | . | TRBV27 | TRBD2 | TGTGCCAGCAGTTTATACCTAGCGGGGGGGCCTGGGGATACGCAGTATTTT | CASSLYLAGGPGDTQYF
TRBJ1-5 | . | TRBV7-2 | . | TGTGCCAGCAGCTTAGGGTCTGGGGGCGATTATAGCAATCAGCCCCAGCATTTT | CASSLGSGGDYSNQPQHF
TRBJ1-5 | . | TRBV3-1/TRBV3-2 | . | TGTGCCAGCAGCCAAGATGGGAGGGGGAATCAGCCCCAGCATTTT | CASSQDGRGNQPQHF
TRBJ2-6 | . | TRBV3-1/TRBV3-2 | TRBD1 | TGTGCCAGCAACTTTAGAACAGGGGGTCGTTCTGGGGCCAACGTCCTGACTTTC | CASNFRTGGRSGANVLTF
TRBJ2-3 | . | TRBV6-4 | . | TGTGCCAGCAGTGACTCTAAGCTAGCGTCGCCTAGCACAGATACGCAGTATTTT | CASSDSKLASPSTDTQYF
TRBJ2-3 | . | TRBV10-3 | . | TGTGCCATCAGGGGGCCTTTTAAAGATACGCAGTATTTT | CAIRGPFKDTQYF
TRBJ1-6 | . | TRBV5-3 | . | TGTGCCAGAAGCTTGTCCCCCCTAGGCACGTCCACCCTCCACTTT | CARSLSPLGTSTLHF
TRBJ1-2 | once | TRBV18 | TRBD1 | TGTGCCAGCTCAAGACCCGGGACAGGGTATAACTATGGCTACACCTTC | CASSRPGTGYNYGYTF